The 9 T cell receptor beta chains below all came from one sample that was sequenced in a study of Graves' ophthalmopathy and Graves' hyperthyroidism (dated by TCRdb to about 2018). Sequencer: Illumina HiSeq 2000. For repertoire sequencing, TCR beta CDR3 regions were amplified from RNA transcripts. The first round was an RT-PCR using HTBI primers with the Qiagen OneStep RT-PCR kit, and this first round was followed by a second-round multiplex PCR, then size selection and purification. The public reads were quality trimmed at Q25 with fastp and then assembled into clones with MiXCR by TCRdb, keeping productive beta chains. Rows matching on CDR3 protein sequence are summarized as one entry with the most common DNA and genes. The table for this sample lists some 520,000 distinct CDR3 sequences; roughly an eighth of them were counted only once. Roughly 9.8% of the sample comes from the top ten. The sample comprised blood. Every receptor here comes from a woman aged 25 to 39 with Graves' ophthalmopathy. Donor details come from another sample of the same person, matched by shared clones.

This clonotype was observed many times. The chain uses TRBV6-1 and TRBJ1-2; 7 nucleotides line up with TRBD1. The CDR3 loop spans 14 amino acids. CDR1 is MNHNS and CDR2 is SASEGT in the germline V gene. Trimming removed 4 bases from V and 4 bases from J; junction bases left unmatched: 6. CDR3 protein: CASSVQGEIYGYTF. The CDR3 DNA reads as TGTGCCAGCAGTGTTCAGGGGGAGATCTATGGCTACACCTTC.

This clonotype has only a few counts. V and J are TRBV4-1 and TRBJ1-6; D unresolved. Germline V gene lookup returns CDR1 MGHRA and CDR2 YSYEKL. The CDR3 consists of 15 residues. Trimming removed 1 base from V and 10 bases from J, with 14 bases in between. The CDR3 nucleotides read TGCGCCAGCAGCCAAGTAACCACCCCGGACTCACCCCTCCACTTT. Translation: CASSQVTTPDSPLHF.

This clonotype showed up many times. This rearrangement joins TRBV30 to TRBJ2-4; 9 nucleotides line up with TRBD1. CDR3 length equals 15 residues. Trimming removed 3 bases from V and 4 bases from J; junction bases left unmatched: 7. Germline V gives CDR1 GTSNPN, CDR2 SVGIG (reference sequence). The CDR3 region is CAWSAGTGRKNIQYF. CDR3 coding DNA: TGTGCCTGGAGCGCCGGGACAGGGCGAAAAAACATTCAGTACTTC.

This sequence joins TRBV6-1 and TRBJ1-5; no reliable D call. The V end lost 7 bases, the J end lost 11 bases, and 18 bases lay between the germline ends. CDR3 length: 13 residues. Germline CDR1 MNHNS, CDR2 SASEGT. CDR3 sequence reads: CASIPPIGLAQHF. The CDR3, as DNA: TGTGCCAGCATACCCCCAATCGGACTGGCCCAGCATTTT.

In its sample, this clonotype was seen many times. The chain carries TRBV6-5 and TRBJ2-2; D unclear. This CDR3 region has 15 residues. V lost 2 bases to trimming and J lost 6 bases, with 13 bases between them. The germline V gene has CDR1 MNHEY and CDR2 SVGAGI. CDR3 residues: CASSYRVGLAGELFF. CDR3 nucleotide sequence: TGTGCCAGCAGTTACAGGGTCGGGTTGGCCGGGGAGCTGTTTTTT.

Ten or more counts support this clonotype. This chain links TRBV28 with TRBJ1-2, with D possibly matching TRBD1 (5 bases). The V end lost 2 bases, the J end lost 8 bases, and 12 bases lay between the germline ends. The germline gives CDR1 MDHEN, CDR2 SYDVKM. The CDR3 totals 13 residues. CDR3 nucleotide sequence: TGTGCCAGCAGTTTACCAGGGCACTCCGGCTACACCTTC. It translates to CASSLPGHSGYTF.

This clonotype has more than one count but fewer than ten. The V and J genes are TRBV11-2 and TRBJ2-7, with D tentatively TRBD2 (6 bases). With 5 bases removed from V and 2 bases from J, the gap between germline ends came to 19 bases. Germline V lookup: CDR1 SGHAT, CDR2 FQNNGV. This CDR3 spans 16 amino acids. CDR3 sequence (DNA): TGTGCCAGCAGCCCCATCAGCCGGCGGGAAACCTACGAGCAGTACTTC. Its protein is CASSPISRRETYEQYF.

This clonotype showed up many times. This chain joins TRBV2 and TRBJ2-5; 9 nucleotides agree with TRBD1. This CDR3 is built from 17 residues. Trimming took 6 bases from V and 0 from J; bases not matched to a gene: 11. Germline V CDR1 and CDR2: SNHLY, FYNNEI. The CDR3 coding sequence is TGTGCCAGCAGGGGGGACAGGGAGTTCGCTAACCAAGAGACCCAGTACTTC. Protein product: CASRGDREFANQETQYF.

There are a few counts of this clonotype. The chain joins TRBV11-1 to TRBJ2-6; maybe TRBD1 (5 bases). V lost 5 bases to trimming and J lost 2 bases, with 13 bases between them. Germline-derived CDR1 and CDR2 are SGHAT and FQDESV (reference sequence). The length of the CDR3 is 16 residues. For the CDR3, the DNA is TGTGCCAGCAGCCCACCTAGGGGAACTGGGGCCAACGTCCTGACTTTC. Translated: CASSPPRGTGANVLTF.